This TCR beta chain was documented in a study of CD8+CD57+ T cells in acquired aplastic anemia. As for the study in general: Sorted CD4+ and CD8+ cells yielded DNA averaging around 3.2 ug.

Study conclusions and caveats: Significance was not reached for CD8+ Simpson's diversity between patients and controls.

Genomic DNA provided the template from which TCR beta VDJ and CDR3 profiles were obtained. MiXCR, applied by TCRdb to the reads, yields one record per CDR3 protein. The sample has hundreds of thousands of distinct CDR3 sequences; 60% to 80% are singletons. With respect to this clonotype: Its antigen remains unidentified. One junction end does not reproduce the germline sequence, and a read error may be involved.

The CDR3 consists of 14 residues. Germline V gives CDR1 SGHNT, CDR2 YYREEE (reference sequence). The specimen sequenced was sorted CD4+, CD8+, or CD8+CD57+ T cells (not recorded which) from PBMCs. The genes are TRBV5-4 and TRBJ1-2, with D perhaps matching TRBD1 (5 bases). This clonotype originated in a human donor in good health, serving as a control. CDR3 protein: CASSLSGAGYGYTF. CDR3 DNA sequence: TGCGCCAGCAGCTTAAGCGGGGCGGGCTATGGCTACACCTTC.